This TCR beta chain is from a study of blood T cell repertoires in COVID-19 (dated by TCRdb to 2020 to 2021). With regard to the full study: Samples covering the acute and convalescent phases of COVID-19 were provided by collaborators in the United States, Italy and Spain. The prospective study material was composed of cDNA or gDNA derived from T cells, B-cell-depleted T cells, or PBMCs. Subjects who had been exposed to COVID-19, were actively infected with it, or had recovered from it provided the deeply sampled blood TCRbeta repertoires that made up the dataset. The repertoires were made available in a free public database intended to serve as a resource for research on the immune response to SARS-CoV-2. Samples were obtained from the ongoing ImmuneRACE study (first 160 participants) and from about 1,300 subjects provided by 6 global collaborators. A de-identified subject ID, COVID-19 status, age in years and sex were almost always included in the sample metadata. Where HLA class I and class II types were available, the types were taken from metadata supplied by the sample provider, not from assay-based typing. Overall study results and their limits: The amount of clinical and demographic metadata varied by source and participant and was provided uncurated.

Notes on this clone: Its antigen has not been determined. There are no base qualities to consult, and no much larger clone falls within one base.

A distance of 17 bases separates the germline ends of V and J, which lose 0 bases and 8 bases respectively. Reading from cysteine to phenylalanine, the CDR3 counts 15 amino acids. CDR3 DNA only is kept here, 45 bases in frame from base 1. The germline V gene sets CDR1 to ENHRY and CDR2 to SYGVKD. The immunoSEQ Assay, a bias-controlled multiplex PCR, was used to amplify TCRbeta CDR3 regions from genomic DNA. The authors' analysis ran thus. The number of nucleated cells in each sample was estimated from the amplification of reference gene primers within the assay. To quantify the absolute abundance of each unique TCRbeta CDR3 rearrangement, sequence reads were collapsed and filtered. Productive Simpson clonality was computed per sample as the square root of Simpson's diversity index over productive rearrangements. In its TCRdb copy, this immuneACCESS table keeps in-frame sequences only and misses some clones. Where compared with another copy, unresolved V genes explain less than half of these, and the others have no known cause. V and J calls plus clone size are reproduced from that table; the DNA served to infer D and trimming. This sample is represented by a few hundred thousand clones; approximately 82% of them were singletons. The biggest ten clones account for roughly 3% of the sample.

The collaborating institutions used their own protocols to collect whole blood in K2EDTA tubes. Collaborator samples were shipped for TCRbeta analysis as frozen whole blood, isolated PBMCs, or DNA extracted from either sample type. The sequencing input was peripheral blood. The chain employs TRBV10-3 and TRBJ2-7; the D gene is possibly TRBD2, with 5 bases matching. This receptor was taken from a woman aged 18-35 years with acute or convalescent COVID-19. The sequenced DNA is TGTGCCATCAGTGAGTCCAGAATCACTAGTTCTCAGCAGTACTTC. Translated, this is CAISESRITSSQQYF.